Below, one T cell receptor beta chain is given with its context. Its target is not known. The whole isolated RNA underwent reverse transcription, so sequencing captured expressed TCRB transcripts. The assay was immunoSEQ multiplex PCR, and TCRdb's table has in-frame clones only and misses some. This table has more than 300,000 clones, roughly 9% appearing once. The sample originates from a study of beta chain features in type 1 diabetes. The CDR3 covers 13 residues. The V gene's germline CDR1 is MNHNY and CDR2 SVGAGI (reference sequence). Trimming stripped 2 bases from V and 5 bases from J, with 10 bases between. Staining for CD45RO/CCR7/CD25/CD127/CD95/CD27 allowed sorting of CD4+ naive, central memory, regulatory and stem cell-like memory cells. Study-level results: Among all four CD4+ subsets, Type 1 diabetes patients had TCRB CDR3s that were moderately but significantly shorter.

The TCR sequence derives from a man aged 30-40 years with type 1 diabetes. Sequenced: central memory CD4+ T cells from blood. The chain employs TRBV6-6 and TRBJ2-7, with D hard to call. CDR3 residues: CASSYPFKDEQYF. The CDR3 nucleotides are TGTGCCAGCAGTTACCCCTTCAAAGACGAGCAGTACTTC.